The 5 T cell receptor beta chains in this list originate from one sample, sequenced in a study of early T cells in non-severe SARS-CoV-2 infection. In TCRdb, the 5' RACE reads were re-called with MiXCR into one record per CDR3 protein. The sample yields about 18,000 distinct CDR3 sequences, around 5.7% seen once. Sequencing used whole blood. The receptor source for this set is an adult who was a healthcare worker with PCR-confirmed SARS-CoV-2 infection or an uninfected control (not recorded which).

At least ten counts were recorded for this clonotype. This rearrangement joins TRBV29-1 to TRBJ2-7, with a tentative D call TRBD1 (6 bases). V was cut by 6 bases and J by 6 bases, with 18 bases left in between. CDR1 is SQVTM, CDR2 ANQGSEA, per germline. This CDR3 comprises 13 residues. CDR3 protein: CSVLGTGSGEQYF. As DNA, the CDR3 is TGCAGCGTCCTTGGCACAGGGTCGGGCGAGCAGTACTTC.

This clonotype showed up many times. This chain connects TRBV6-6 to TRBJ1-5; D gene uncertain. The CDR3 runs to 14 residues. The V end lost 0 bases, the J end lost 7 bases, and 10 bases lay between the germline ends. Germline CDR1 and CDR2: MNHNY and SVGAGI (reference sequence). The CDR3 region has the DNA TGTGCCAGCAGTTACTCGTCGAGGGAACAGCCCCAGCATTTT. Its translation is CASSYSSREQPQHF.

This clonotype was detected ten times or more. CDR3 in amino acids: CATSDVAGGPVGEQFF. CDR3 DNA: TGTGCCACCAGTGATGTAGCGGGAGGGCCTGTTGGGGAGCAGTTCTTC. The chain joins TRBV24-1 to TRBJ2-1, with 11 bases aligning to TRBD2. CDR3 length: 16 amino acids. The V and J ends lost 3 bases and 10 bases, in that order; junction bases with no gene match: 10. CDR1 KGHDR and CDR2 SFDVKD come from the germline V gene.

This clonotype has a count of ten or more. The gene calls are TRBV5-1 and TRBJ2-1; TRBD2 matches 9 bases. The germline V gene encodes CDR1 SGHRS and CDR2 YFSETQ. V was clipped by 4 bases and J by 0 bases; unmatched bases: 8. The CDR3 has 17 residues. CDR3 in amino acids: CASSPFYSGSSYNEQFF. The CDR3 DNA follows: TGCGCCAGCAGCCCCTTTTATAGCGGGAGCTCCTACAATGAGCAGTTCTTC.

There are many counts of this clonotype. This sequence joins TRBV2 and TRBJ2-1, with 11 bases that match TRBD2. Losses at the gene ends were 6 bases for V and 9 bases for J; bases not matched to a gene: 10. The CDR3 is 15 amino acids. The germline V gene has CDR1 SNHLY and CDR2 FYNNEI. CDR3 amino acids: CASRAPSGRFGEQFF. CDR3 DNA sequence: TGTGCCAGCAGGGCACCTAGCGGGAGGTTCGGTGAGCAGTTCTTC.